These 10 T cell receptor beta chains came from one sample sequenced in a study of T cell responses to AZD1222 COVID-19 vaccine. Clones were read by immunoSEQ multiplex PCR, and TCRdb kept only the in-frame ones, dropping some. Of under 140,000 clones detected, around 90% appear once; the ten largest clones hold about 15%. The sample in question was peripheral blood, obtained 28 days after the second AZD1222 dose. The receptor source for this set is an adult who received the AZD1222 COVID-19 vaccine.

The rearrangement links TRBV12-3 or TRBV12-4 to TRBJ1-2; 9 bases fit TRBD1. The length of the CDR3 is 12 residues. Trimming cost V 6 bases and J 4 bases; bases outside gene matches: 0. CDR3 sequence reads: CASRDRGYGYTF. In DNA form, the CDR3 reads TGTGCCAGCAGGGACAGGGGCTATGGCTACACCTTC.

V usage is TRBV5-1 and J usage is TRBJ2-3, with D tentatively TRBD2 (5 bases). Germline CDR1 and CDR2: SGHRS and YFSETQ. V was clipped by 2 bases and J by 2 bases, with 12 bases between them. This CDR3 comprises 15 residues. CDR3 sequence reads: CASSFGRGYTDTQYF. CDR3 in DNA: TGCGCCAGCAGCTTCGGTCGGGGATACACAGATACGCAGTATTTT. Drawing the rest from reference TRBV5-1 and TRBJ2-3, the complete variable domain is KAGVTQTPRYLIKTRGQQVTLSCSPISGHRSVSWYQQTPGQGLQFLFEYFSETQRNKGNFPGRFSGRQFSNSRSEMNVSTLELGDSALYLCASSFGRGYTDTQYFGPGTRLTVL.

The rearrangement joins TRBV30 to TRBJ1-1, with D possibly matching TRBD1 (5 bases). The CDR3 loop spans 12 amino acids. Germline V gene data show CDR1 as GTSNPN and CDR2 as SVGIG (reference sequence). CDR3 DNA: TGTGCACACCCGGGGAGGGGAACTGAAGCTTTCTTT. Its translation: CAHPGRGTEAFF.

The gene calls are TRBV28 and TRBJ1-2; 7 positions agree with TRBD1. Germline loops: CDR1 MDHEN, CDR2 SYDVKM. Losses at the gene ends were 6 bases for V and 7 bases for J; bases not matched to a gene: 5. The CDR3 has 12 amino acids. The CDR3 sequence: CASRSYRGGYTF. The CDR3 DNA is TGTGCCAGCAGATCGTACAGGGGTGGCTACACCTTC.

The CDR3 DNA sequence: TGTGCCAGCAGAGGGAGTAACTATGGCTACACCTTC. It translates to CASRGSNYGYTF. The V call is TRBV2, the J call TRBJ1-2; D unclear. Germline assignment: CDR1 SNHLY and CDR2 FYNNEI. The length of the CDR3 is 12 residues. Between the trimmed V and J ends, which lost 6 bases and 1 base, there was a span of 6 bases.

This chain links TRBV7-8 with TRBJ1-6, with 8 bases lining up with TRBD1. The V segment lost 5 bases and the J segment 7 bases; nucleotides outside the gene matches: 7. This CDR3 contains 15 residues. The germline gives CDR1 SGHVS, CDR2 FQNEAQ. This CDR3 is CASSIRTGLNSPLHF. The CDR3 nucleotides read TGTGCCAGCAGCATAAGGACAGGGTTGAATTCACCCCTCCACTTT.

The genes are TRBV15 and TRBJ2-1; D not resolved. V lost 0 bases and J 10 bases, leaving 10 bases between the germline ends. The CDR3 extends over 13 amino acids. The germline V gene has CDR1 LNHNV and CDR2 YYDKDF (reference sequence). CDR3 sequence reads: CATSRDLEREQFF. The CDR3 bases are TGTGCCACCAGCAGAGATCTTGAGAGGGAGCAGTTCTTC.

Written as DNA, the CDR3 is TGTGCCAGCAGTTGGAGACTAGCGGGGGGGGTGGAGCAGTTCTTC. Residues: CASSWRLAGGVEQFF. The V gene is TRBV6-2 or TRBV6-3, the J gene TRBJ2-1, with 14 bases identical to TRBD2. After removal of 4 bases from V and 10 bases from J, the junction contained 6 bases not matched to a gene. The length of the CDR3 is 15 residues. Germline V gene data show CDR1 as MNHEY and CDR2 as SVGEGT.

This clone has just one count. The chain uses TRBV11-3 and TRBJ2-6, with a weak D call TRBD1 (6 bases). CDR1 is SGHNT, CDR2 YENEEA, per germline. The V gene lost 3 bases and the J gene lost 0 bases, with 15 bases spanning the gap. CDR3 size: 18 residues. The CDR3 nucleotides are TGTGCCAGCAGCTTCAATCCCTCAGGGGACTCTGGGGCCAACGTCCTGACTTTC. Its translation is CASSFNPSGDSGANVLTF. The full variable domain, rest sourced from reference TRBV11-3 and TRBJ2-6, is EAGVVQSPRYKIIEKKQPVAFWCNPISGHNTLYWYLQNLGQGPELLIRYENEEAVDDSQLPKDRFSAERLKGVDSTLKIQPAELGDSAVYLCASSFNPSGDSGANVLTFGAGSRLTVL.

The J gene is TRBJ2-3, the V gene TRBV6-5; no clear D gene. Between the trimmed V and J ends, which lost 2 bases and 0 bases, there was a span of 9 bases. The CDR3 has 15 amino acids. Germline lookup yields CDR1 MNHEY and CDR2 SVGAGI. The CDR3 bases are TGTGCCAGCAGTTACCGCGGATCTAGCACAGATACGCAGTATTTT. Its protein product is CASSYRGSSTDTQYF.